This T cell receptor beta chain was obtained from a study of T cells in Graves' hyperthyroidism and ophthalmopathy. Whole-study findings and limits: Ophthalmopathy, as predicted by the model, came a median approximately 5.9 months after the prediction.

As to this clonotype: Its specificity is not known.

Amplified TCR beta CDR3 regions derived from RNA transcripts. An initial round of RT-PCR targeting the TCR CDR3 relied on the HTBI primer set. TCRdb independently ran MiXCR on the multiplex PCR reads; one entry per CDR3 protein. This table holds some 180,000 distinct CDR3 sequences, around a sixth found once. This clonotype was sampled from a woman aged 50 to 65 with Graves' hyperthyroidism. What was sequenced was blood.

The CDR3 nucleotides read TGTGCCAGTAGTAGAACAGGCGCGAACACCGGGGAGCTGTTTTTT. It translates to CASSRTGANTGELFF. The rearrangement joins TRBV19 to TRBJ2-2, with D tentatively TRBD1 (5 bases). V was cut by 4 bases and J by 0 bases, with 9 bases left in between. This CDR3 region has 15 residues. Germline V lookup: CDR1 LNHDA, CDR2 SQIVND (reference sequence).